One and the same sample provided the 6 T cell receptor beta chains below, sequenced in a study of low-dose radiotherapy and immunotherapy resistance in tumors (dated by TCRdb to between 2021 and 2022). First-strand cDNA was synthesized with Superscript III and a set of TRAV- and TRBV-specific primers, covering both TCRalpha and TCRbeta chains. TCRs were amplified with Phusion for around 19 PCR cycles, with a constant-region primer paired with the adapter attached to the V primers. The public reads were reprocessed in TCRdb via fastp at Q25 and MiXCR, keeping in-frame beta chains. One record per CDR3 amino acid sequence lists the most common genes and DNA. The sample table contains about 18,000 distinct CDR3 sequences; only one count was recorded for 70% of them. Under 6.5% of the sample rests with the top ten. The source is a human donor with advanced metastatic prostate, ovarian, gallbladder or colorectal cancer (not recorded which). This table probably holds off-target reads from a library built for another chain.

The V call is TRBV19, the J call TRBJ2-7; 12 bases are a match to TRBD1. CDR3 length: 19 residues. In germline, CDR1 is LNHDA, CDR2 SQIVND (reference sequence). V lost 2 bases and J lost 1; bases outside the gene matches: 12. CDR3: CASSISLTGTGGASYEQYF. The DNA of the CDR3 is TGTGCCAGTAGTATATCGTTAACGGGGACAGGGGGCGCGTCCTACGAGCAGTACTTC.

This chain connects TRBV19 to TRBJ1-2, with D possibly TRBD1 on 5 matching bases. Per the germline V gene, CDR1 is LNHDA and CDR2 is SQIVND (reference sequence). V lost 6 bases and J 0 bases, leaving 14 bases between the germline ends. CDR3 size: 15 residues. CDR3 in DNA: TGTGCCAGTAGGGTTAAAGGGACCTCTAACTATGGCTACACCTTC. Translating gives CASRVKGTSNYGYTF.

The rearrangement uses TRBV2 and TRBJ1-6, with TRBD1 as a possible D gene (6 bases). CDR3 length equals 14 residues. Trimming shortened V by 7 bases and J by 8 bases, and 15 bases separated the two germline ends. In germline, CDR1 is SNHLY, CDR2 FYNNEI. CDR3 loop: CASKAGATDSPLHF. In DNA form, the CDR3 reads TGTGCCAGCAAAGCAGGGGCAACCGATTCACCCCTCCACTTT.

The chain combines TRBV6-1 with TRBJ1-6; D not resolved. The CDR3 length is 13 residues. Germline assignment: CDR1 MNHNS and CDR2 SASEGT. V was cut by 2 bases and J by 6 bases, with 5 bases left in between. Written as DNA, the CDR3 is TGTGCCAGCAGTGAACAGGCTAATTCACCCCTCCACTTT. As protein: CASSEQANSPLHF.

The gene calls are TRBV11-1 and TRBJ1-1; TRBD1 aligns across 8 bases. In germline, CDR1 is SGHAT, CDR2 FQDESV (reference sequence). CDR3 length: 14 residues. V lost 5 bases to trimming and J lost 5 bases; unmatched junction nucleotides: 7. For the CDR3, the DNA is TGTGCCAGCAGCAGGACAGGGCGAACGACTGAAGCTTTCTTT. Translation gives CASSRTGRTTEAFF.

The V and J genes are TRBV2 and TRBJ2-1, with D maybe TRBD1 (5 bases). Germline loops: CDR1 SNHLY, CDR2 FYNNEI. The CDR3 extends over 15 amino acids. Trimming shortened V by 4 bases and J by 7 bases, and 17 bases separated the two germline ends. For the CDR3, the DNA is TGTGCCAGCAGTGGCCAAGATAGGGGTCGAAATGAGCAGTTCTTC. This translates into CASSGQDRGRNEQFF.